The next 21 T cell receptor beta chains were all read from a single sample in a study of T-cell reconstitution after alpha-beta-depleted transplantation in children. Unique molecular identifiers tagged the TCRbeta library. Using its own MiXCR run on the PCR reads, TCRdb lists one record per CDR3 protein. The sample includes roughly 160,000 distinct CDR3 sequences, around 10% of them seen just once. The starting material was PBMCs, obtained before TCRalphabeta/CD19-depleted stem cell transplant. The receptors here all came from a boy younger than 10 with acute myeloid leukemia, due to receive a stem cell transplant.

This clonotype showed up many times. The chain combines TRBV12-3 or TRBV12-4 with TRBJ1-5, with D unresolved. V lost 5 bases and J lost 0, with 23 bases in between. The CDR3 consists of 19 residues. In DNA, the CDR3 is TGTGCCAGCAGTCAACGCTTTCTTAATTCTTGGGATAGCAATCAGCCCCAGCATTTT. Residues: CASSQRFLNSWDSNQPQHF.

Ten or more counts support this clonotype. The chain has TRBV20-1 and TRBJ2-1, with TRBD2 identical over 12 bases. Germline V lookup: CDR1 DFQATT, CDR2 SNEGSKA (reference sequence). The CDR3 is 14 residues long. V gave up 3 bases and J gave up 7 bases; unmatched junction bases: 4. CDR3 residues: CSASASGRVNEQFF. The CDR3 DNA follows: TGCAGTGCTAGTGCTAGCGGGAGGGTAAATGAGCAGTTCTTC.

Many counts were recorded for this clonotype. CDR3 sequence reads: CARVGLAGGPSLFF. The CDR3 DNA follows: TGTGCCAGAGTCGGACTAGCGGGAGGGCCTTCCCTGTTCTTC. The rearrangement links TRBV5-8 to TRBJ2-1; 15 bases match TRBD2. Germline CDR1 reads SGHTS; CDR2 reads YDEGEE. The CDR3 extends over 14 amino acids. V dropped 8 bases and J dropped 15; count of bases not matched to a gene: 12.

The chain combines TRBV6-1 with TRBJ2-7; no definite D call. Germline loops: CDR1 MNHNS, CDR2 SASEGT. This CDR3 contains 10 residues. The V end lost 10 bases, the J end lost 6 bases, and 10 bases lay between the germline ends. The CDR3, as DNA: TGTGCCACCCTGGGAACCGAGCAGTACTTC. Residues: CATLGTEQYF.

Of note for this clonotype: The junction departs from germline at one end; a sequencing error may be responsible. This sequence joins TRBV5-1 and TRBJ1-2; D remains ambiguous. CDR3 size: 17 residues. The germline CDR1 and CDR2 sequences are SGHRS and YFSETQ. DNA of the CDR3: TGCACCAGCAGCCCGAGGACGGAACCCTGGATTGTGCATGGCTACACCTTC. The encoded protein is CTSSPRTEPWIVHGYTF.

The chain recombines TRBV2 with TRBJ2-4; 8 bases fit TRBD2. Germline values: CDR1 SNHLY, CDR2 FYNNEI. The CDR3 totals 13 residues. The J segment lost 9 bases and the V segment lost 7 bases, leaving 8 bases of the junction unmatched. The CDR3: CASNAGSGGIQYF. As DNA, the CDR3 is TGTGCCAGCAATGCTGGGAGCGGGGGCATTCAGTACTTC.

Many counts were recorded for this clonotype. The rearrangement uses TRBV11-3 and TRBJ2-3, with 9 bases that match TRBD1. The CDR3 covers 14 residues. The V gene's germline CDR1 is SGHNT and CDR2 YENEEA. V trimming: 4 bases; J trimming: 9 bases; junction bases outside the gene matches: 8. The CDR3 sequence is CASSSQGASSTQYF. The CDR3 DNA reads TGTGCCAGCAGCTCACAGGGGGCAAGCAGCACGCAGTATTTT. The full variable domain, its missing parts supplied by reference TRBV11-3 and TRBJ2-3, is EAGVVQSPRYKIIEKKQPVAFWCNPISGHNTLYWYLQNLGQGPELLIRYENEEAVDDSQLPKDRFSAERLKGVDSTLKIQPAELGDSAVYLCASSSQGASSTQYFGPGTRLTVL.

J is TRBJ1-5 and V is TRBV20-1; D uncertain. CDR3 length: 16 amino acids. The germline CDR1 and CDR2 sequences are DFQATT and SNEGSKA (reference sequence). Deletions cut 1 base from V and 1 base from J, with 14 bases between. The CDR3 region has the DNA TGCAGTGCTAGAGGAACTCTTCCTTTGAGCAATCAGCCCCAGCATTTT. As protein: CSARGTLPLSNQPQHF.

Ten or more counts support this clonotype. The rearrangement uses TRBV11-1 and TRBJ1-5; D might be TRBD1 (6 bases). Germline CDR1 reads SGHAT; CDR2 reads FQDESV (reference sequence). Between the trimmed V and J ends, which lost 0 bases and 0 bases, there was a span of 15 bases. This CDR3 has 18 amino acids. The DNA for the CDR3 is TGTGCCAGCAGCTTAGCCAGGACACAGGGTTTTAGCAATCAGCCCCAGCATTTT. Translating it yields CASSLARTQGFSNQPQHF. Full variable domain (missing parts from reference TRBV11-1 and TRBJ1-5): EAEVAQSPRYKITEKSQAVAFWCDPISGHATLYWYRQILGQGPELLVQFQDESVVDDSQLPKDRFSAERLKGVDSTLKIQPAELGDSAMYLCASSLARTQGFSNQPQHFGDGTRLSIL.

This clonotype was observed at least ten times. This sequence joins TRBV7-8 and TRBJ2-3, with 9 bases identical to TRBD2. Per germline, CDR1 SGHVS and CDR2 FQNEAQ. The length of the CDR3 is 15 residues. The J segment lost 5 bases and the V segment lost 0 bases, leaving 3 bases of the junction unmatched. CDR3 amino acids: CASSLAAGGQDTQYF. The DNA of the CDR3 is TGTGCCAGCAGCTTAGCGGCGGGGGGGCAAGATACGCAGTATTTT.

This clonotype came up many times. This chain uses TRBV25-1 with TRBJ2-5; the match to TRBD2 covers 11 bases. This CDR3 contains 18 residues. J lost 6 bases, V lost 8 bases, and 20 bases had no gene match. Per germline, CDR1 MGHDK and CDR2 SYGVNS. This CDR3 is CASGDRLAGNLGGKTQYF. Written as DNA, the CDR3 is TGTGCCAGCGGAGACCGACTAGCGGGAAACCTCGGGGGAAAGACCCAGTACTTC.

In its sample, this clonotype was seen many times. J is TRBJ1-2 and V is TRBV7-2; D is uncertain. The V end was cut by 1 base, the J end by 5 bases, with 5 bases between. The CDR3 extends over 12 amino acids. Germline V gene lookup returns CDR1 SGHTA and CDR2 FQGNSA. This CDR3 reads CASSLGRYGYTF. The CDR3 DNA follows: TGTGCCAGCAGCTTAGGTCGTTATGGCTACACCTTC. Together with reference TRBV7-2 and TRBJ1-2, the CDR3 gives the full variable domain: GAGVSQSPSNKVTEKGKDVELRCDPISGHTALYWYRQSLGQGLEFLIYFQGNSAPDKSGLPSDRFSAERTGGSVSTLTIQRTQQEDSAVYLCASSLGRYGYTFGSGTRLTVV.

This clonotype came up many times. This chain connects TRBV6-5 to TRBJ2-7, with TRBD1 identical over 10 bases. The CDR3 has 14 residues. Germline assignment: CDR1 MNHEY and CDR2 SVGAGI. V dropped 7 bases and J dropped 7; count of bases not matched to a gene: 10. CDR3 bases: TGTGCCAGCAAACCGAGTTGGGACAGGGGAGAGCAGTACTTC. It is translated as CASKPSWDRGEQYF.

This clonotype was counted at least ten times. The chain carries TRBV5-5 and TRBJ1-1; 8 bases match TRBD1. The germline V gene encodes CDR1 SGHKS and CDR2 YYEKEE (reference sequence). The V gene end was trimmed by 2 bases and the J gene end by 6 bases; junction bases not matched to a gene: 12. This CDR3 is built from 16 residues. CDR3 bases: TGTGCCAGCAGCTTTGATTGGCAGGGGGCTATTGCTGAAGCTTTCTTT. Encoded protein: CASSFDWQGAIAEAFF.

This clonotype was seen repeatedly, ten times or more. The chain links TRBV20-1 to TRBJ1-3; 7 bases align to TRBD1. The germline V gene encodes CDR1 DFQATT and CDR2 SNEGSKA (reference sequence). V lost 6 bases, J lost 0 bases, and 11 bases stayed unmatched. The CDR3 length is 16 residues. CDR3 DNA: TGCAGTGCCACAGGGGATGACGGACGCTCTGGAAACACCATATATTTT. It is translated as CSATGDDGRSGNTIYF.

The V gene is TRBV6-1, the J gene TRBJ2-4; no clear D gene. The CDR3 is made up of 16 amino acids. The germline gives CDR1 MNHNS, CDR2 SASEGT. Trimming removed 1 base from V and 1 base from J, with 11 bases in between. The CDR3 DNA sequence: TGTGCCAGCAGTGAAGATTTCCTTGGGGCCAAAAACATTCAGTACTTC. Protein product: CASSEDFLGAKNIQYF.

This clonotype appeared many times. This chain links TRBV12-3 or TRBV12-4 with TRBJ1-3, with D unresolved. The CDR3 extends over 13 amino acids. Trimming cost V 8 bases and J 0 bases, with 8 bases left between them. CDR3 sequence reads: CASGDSSGNTIYF. The CDR3 nucleotides read TGTGCCAGCGGGGATAGCTCTGGAAACACCATATATTTT.

This clonotype was observed at least ten times. The chain carries TRBV20-1 and TRBJ2-1, with a possible D match to TRBD1 (5 bases). V lost 0 bases to trimming and J lost 2 bases, with 11 bases between them. Germline-derived CDR1 and CDR2 are DFQATT and SNEGSKA (reference sequence). This CDR3 comprises 15 residues. The CDR3 spells CSARDPRAAYNEQFF. Here the CDR3 DNA reads TGCAGTGCTAGAGATCCCAGGGCGGCCTACAATGAGCAGTTCTTC.

This clonotype came up many times. V usage is TRBV5-1 and J usage is TRBJ2-2; 11 bases match TRBD1. The germline V gene encodes CDR1 SGHRS and CDR2 YFSETQ. This CDR3 comprises 16 residues. Trimming took 3 bases from V and 5 from J; bases not matched to a gene: 6. The CDR3 spells CASSYRTGGETGELFF. CDR3 sequence (DNA): TGCGCCAGCAGCTACCGGACAGGGGGCGAGACCGGGGAGCTGTTTTTT.

This clonotype was picked up many times. The rearrangement links TRBV28 to TRBJ1-2; 7 bases are a match to TRBD1. CDR1 and CDR2 (germline): MDHEN, SYDVKM. CDR3 size: 12 residues. V shed 2 bases, J shed 8 bases, and the junction held 2 bases outside the gene matches. In nucleotides, the CDR3 is TGTGCCAGCAGTTTACAGGGGGGCGGCTACACCTTC. Protein: CASSLQGGGYTF.

In this sample, this clonotype turned up many times. The rearrangement links TRBV5-1 to TRBJ2-7; D remains unclear. The CDR3 is made up of 16 amino acids. Looked up from germline, CDR1 is SGHRS and CDR2 is YFSETQ. V lost 5 bases and J 3 bases, leaving 21 bases between the germline ends. Here the CDR3 reads CASSPAFGPAGYEQYF. In DNA form, the CDR3 reads TGCGCCAGCAGTCCAGCGTTTGGGCCCGCTGGCTACGAGCAGTACTTC.